These 19 T cell receptor beta chains were all obtained from the same sample, sequenced in a study of T cells in women clearing cervical HPV infection. The assay was immunoSEQ multiplex PCR, and TCRdb's table has in-frame clones only and misses some. The ten top clones account for about 9%, within a sample of about 23,000 clones. Sequenced: blood buffy coat. Receptor source: a woman aged 18 to 75 with a cervical HPV16 infection that either progressed to CIN3+ or cleared (not recorded which).

As for this clone: The CDR3 end falls 3 residues outside the read, so it is completed with the germline J gene. The chain recombines TRBV7-6 with TRBJ2-5, with D perhaps matching TRBD2 (6 bases). From germline, CDR1 is SGHVS and CDR2 FNYEAQ. V lost 3 bases, J lost 7 bases, and 6 bases lay in between. CDR3 length: 11 residues. CDR3 amino acids: CASSFSGTQYF. CDR3 bases read: TGTGCCAGCAGCTTTAGCGGGACC.

For this clone: The DNA ends 3 residues before the CDR3 does, and the rest of the CDR3 is filled in from the germline J gene. The chain couples TRBV7-3 to TRBJ1-1; D is possibly TRBD1 (6 bases). This CDR3 has 14 residues. Per germline, CDR1 SGHTA and CDR2 FQGTGA. V lost 2 bases, J lost 6 bases, and 13 bases lay in between. CDR3: CASSLAGQTSEAFF. The part of the CDR3 DNA that was read is TGTGCCAGCAGCTTAGCCGGACAGACATCTGAA.

For this clone: The sequenced fragment ends 3 residues before the CDR3 boundary, so the rest is inferred from the germline J gene. V and J are TRBV2 and TRBJ2-7; 8 positions agree with TRBD2. The CDR3 runs to 18 residues. Germline V gene data show CDR1 as SNHLY and CDR2 as FYNNEI. V shed 4 bases, J shed 5 bases, and the junction held 19 bases outside the gene matches. The covered CDR3 bases are TGTGCCAGCAGTGCGTTAGAGCGGGGGACCTTGCTTTCCCACGAG. Its protein is CASSALERGTLLSHE. The complete CDR3 protein is CASSALERGTLLSHEQYF. The full variable domain, its missing parts supplied by reference TRBV2 and TRBJ2-7, is EPEVTQTPSHQVTQMGQEVILRCVPISNHLYFYWYRQILGQKVEFLVSFYNNEISEKSEIFDDQFSVERPDGSNFTLKIRSTKLEDSAMYFCASSALERGTLLSHEQYFGPGTRLTVT.

As concerns this clone: The read terminates 3 residues ahead of where the CDR3 ends, so the germline J gene completes it. The V gene is TRBV5-1, the J gene TRBJ2-5; weak D call: TRBD1 (6 bases). This CDR3 has 15 amino acids. Germline values: CDR1 SGHRS, CDR2 YFSETQ. V gave up 4 bases and J gave up 4 bases, with 17 bases separating them. Partial CDR3 DNA: TGCGCCAGCAGCCAACTAGGCGTGGGGGCAGAGACC. It specifies CASSQLGVGAET. The CDR3 as a whole reads CASSQLGVGAETQYF.

Worth noting for this clone: The read comes to an end 3 residues before the CDR3 does, leaving the germline J gene to fill in the end. The chain employs TRBV7-8 and TRBJ2-1; a possible D gene is TRBD2 (6 bases). Germline V gene sequence: CDR1 SGHVS, CDR2 FQNEAQ. This CDR3 has 15 amino acids. V gave up 5 bases and J gave up 1 base, with 12 bases separating them. The CDR3 loop is CASSLSSASYNEQFF. The DNA read from the CDR3 is TGTGCCAGCAGCCTATCTAGCGCGTCCTACAATGAG.

In the case of this clone: The read stops 3 residues short of the end of the CDR3; the missing end is completed from the germline J gene. This sequence joins TRBV7-4 and TRBJ1-2, with D hard to call. The germline V gene encodes CDR1 SGHVT and CDR2 SQSDAQ. The CDR3 length is 15 residues. CDR3 DNA, as far as it was read: TGTGCCAGCAGCACGCCTTCCCACCCCACAGATACC. Translated, it gives CASSTPSHPTDT. The whole CDR3 protein is CASSTPSHPTDTYTF.

CDR3 region: CASSSDRFNQPQYF. The sequenced CDR3 bases are TGTGCCAGTAGTTCAGACAGGTTTAATCAGCCG. This chain links TRBV19 with TRBJ2-3; a possible D gene is TRBD1 (6 bases). The read ends 3 residues shy of where the CDR3 ends; the end is completed using the germline J gene. The CDR3 is 14 residues long. Germline loops: CDR1 LNHDA, CDR2 SQIVND (reference sequence).

In regard to this clone: The DNA ends 3 residues before the CDR3 does, and the rest of the CDR3 is filled in from the germline J gene. The chain uses TRBV14 and TRBJ1-4; a weak D match, TRBD1 (5 bases). The CDR3 loop spans 14 amino acids. CDR1 and CDR2 from the germline V gene are SGHDN and FVKESK. The V gene lost 1 base and the J gene lost 8 bases, with 11 bases spanning the gap. The DNA read from the CDR3 is TGTGCCAGCAGCCAAGTCCCGGGACTAGAAAAA. Its translation is CASSQVPGLEK. The entire CDR3 protein reads CASSQVPGLEKLFF. The whole variable domain, remainder taken from reference TRBV14 and TRBJ1-4, is EAGVTQFPSHSVIEKGQTVTLRCDPISGHDNLYWYRRVMGKEIKFLLHFVKESKQDESGMPNNRFLAERTGGTYSTLKVQPAELEDSGVYFCASSQVPGLEKLFFGSGTQLSVL.

A remark on this clone: The read terminates 3 residues before the CDR3 end, so the remaining end is supplied by the germline J gene. V usage is TRBV7-8 and J usage is TRBJ2-1, with TRBD1 matching over 9 bases. Germline CDR1 and CDR2: SGHVS and FQNEAQ. This CDR3 region has 13 residues. Losses at the gene ends were 3 bases for V and 6 bases for J; bases not matched to a gene: 0. Partial CDR3 DNA: TGTGCCAGCAGCTTGGACAGGGGCAATGAG. This gives the protein CASSLDRGNE. The entire CDR3 reads CASSLDRGNEQFF.

On this clone itself: The read is 3 residues too short to cover the CDR3 end, so that end is filled in from the germline J gene. The gene calls are TRBV10-2 and TRBJ1-1; D is unclear. The CDR3 length is 11 residues. V lost 7 bases, J lost 4 bases, and 7 bases lay in between. Germline V CDR1 and CDR2: WSHSY, SAAADI. The covered CDR3 bases are TGCGCCAGCATACGGGGCACTGAA. As protein: CASIRGTE. The full CDR3 protein reads CASIRGTEAFF.

Remarks on this clone: Read coverage stops 3 residues before the CDR3 terminus; the germline J gene supplies the remainder. This sequence joins TRBV18 and TRBJ2-7, with D hard to call. This CDR3 spans 14 amino acids. Germline V CDR1 and CDR2: KGHSH, LQKENI. Trimming pared 3 bases from V and 3 bases from J, leaving 12 bases between. The covered CDR3 bases are TGTGCCAGCTCACCCCTTGAGTCGGGCTACGAG. Its translation: CASSPLESGYE. The complete CDR3 protein is CASSPLESGYEQYF.

In regard to this clone: The read stops 3 residues short of the end of the CDR3; the missing end is completed from the germline J gene. The chain joins TRBV19 to TRBJ2-1; TRBD1 matches 8 bases. From germline, CDR1 is LNHDA and CDR2 SQIVND (reference sequence). CDR3 length equals 14 residues. V lost 6 bases and J lost 6; bases outside the gene matches: 7. CDR3 region: CASSQRTGFNEQFF. CDR3 DNA (partial): TGTGCCAGTAGCCAGAGGACAGGGTTCAATGAG.

In the case of this clone: Coverage ceases 3 residues before the CDR3 finishes, and the germline J gene fills in the end. V usage is TRBV15 and J usage is TRBJ2-3; 8 positions match TRBD2. This CDR3 spans 15 amino acids. Germline V lookup: CDR1 LNHNV, CDR2 YYDKDF (reference sequence). The J segment lost 2 bases and the V segment lost 2 bases, leaving 3 bases of the junction unmatched. This CDR3 is CATSRLAGLTDTQYF. CDR3 bases read: TGTGCCACCAGCAGACTAGCGGGCCTCACAGATACG.

With regard to this clone: The read falls 3 residues short of the CDR3 end, and the missing part is taken from the germline J gene. V usage is TRBV5-4 and J usage is TRBJ2-1; D remains unclear. The CDR3 consists of 13 residues. With 0 bases removed from V and 9 bases from J, the gap between germline ends came to 10 bases. Germline V gene sequence: CDR1 SGHNT, CDR2 YYREEE (reference sequence). The covered CDR3 bases are TGTGCCAGCAGCTTGGCTAGATTTGGTGAG. Translation: CASSLARFGE. The entire CDR3 protein is CASSLARFGEQFF. Using reference TRBV5-4 and TRBJ2-1 for the parts outside the CDR3, the full variable domain is ETGVTQSPTHLIKTRGQQVTLRCSSQSGHNTVSWYQQALGQGPQFIFQYYREEENGRGNFPPRFSGLQFPNYSSELNVNALELDDSALYLCASSLARFGEQFFGPGTRLTVL.

On this clone: The missing CDR3 end, 3 residues past where the read stops, is filled in from the germline J gene. V usage is TRBV20-1 and J usage is TRBJ2-1; 9 nucleotides align to TRBD2. Germline V gene data show CDR1 as DFQATT and CDR2 as SNEGSKA (reference sequence). The CDR3 has 14 amino acids. Trimming at V came to 3 bases and at J to 8 bases, leaving 8 bases not matched to a gene. The CDR3 reads CSARSREGRDEQFF. The CDR3 bases that were read are TGCAGTGCTAGGTCGCGGGAGGGTAGGGATGAG.

As for this clone: The read finishes 3 residues shy of the CDR3 end, and the germline J gene is used to complete it. J is TRBJ2-3 and V is TRBV7-6; 14 bases are shared with TRBD2. From germline, CDR1 is SGHVS and CDR2 FNYEAQ. This CDR3 is built from 18 residues. Unmatched junction bases numbered 9, after V lost 5 bases and J lost 2 bases. The part of the CDR3 DNA that was read is TGTGCCAGCAGCCCCGGGACTAGCGGGAGCTGGGTCACAGATACG. Amino acid sequence: CASSPGTSGSWVTDT. The CDR3, in full, reads CASSPGTSGSWVTDTQYF.

Of note for this clone: Read coverage stops 3 residues before the CDR3 terminus; the germline J gene supplies the remainder. The chain joins TRBV5-4 to TRBJ1-2, with D hard to call. In germline, CDR1 is SGHNT, CDR2 YYREEE (reference sequence). Trimming shortened V by 0 bases and J by 4 bases, and 10 bases separated the two germline ends. This CDR3 has 14 residues. The CDR3 protein is CASSLGSTGYGYTF. The sequenced CDR3 bases are TGTGCCAGCAGCTTGGGCTCGACGGGCTATGGC.

The part of the CDR3 DNA that was read is TGTGCCAGCAGCTTAGGCGGGGGCGGAGATACG. Translation: CASSLGGGGDT. The entire CDR3 is CASSLGGGGDTQYF. This chain joins TRBV7-2 and TRBJ2-3; TRBD2 might be the D (7 bases). The read comes to an end 3 residues before the CDR3 does, leaving the germline J gene to fill in the end. The CDR3 contains 14 residues. V lost 1 base and J lost 5, with 10 bases in between. Germline CDR1 and CDR2: SGHTA and FQGNSA.

Remarks on this clone: At one boundary the junction diverges from the germline segment, which might be a read error. The sequenced fragment ends 3 residues before the CDR3 boundary, so the rest is inferred from the germline J gene. The V gene is TRBV4-2, the J gene TRBJ2-2; 7 bases line up with TRBD1. The germline CDR1 and CDR2 sequences are LGHNA and YNFKEQ. The CDR3 is 15 residues long. CDR3: CASSPNRGYTGELFF. The CDR3 DNA, read in part, is TGCGCCAGCAGCCCGAACAGGGGTTATACCGGGGAG.